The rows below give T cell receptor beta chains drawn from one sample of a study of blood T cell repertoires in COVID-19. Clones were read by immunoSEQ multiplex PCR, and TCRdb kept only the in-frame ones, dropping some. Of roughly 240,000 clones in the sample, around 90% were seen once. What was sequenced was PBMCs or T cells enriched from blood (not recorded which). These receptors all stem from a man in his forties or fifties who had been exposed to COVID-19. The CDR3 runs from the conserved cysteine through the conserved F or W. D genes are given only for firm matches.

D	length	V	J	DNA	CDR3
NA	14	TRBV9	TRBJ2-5	TGTGCCAGCAGCGTAGGAGGCGTCCAAGAGACCCAGTACTTC	CASSVGGVQETQYF
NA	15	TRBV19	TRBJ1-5	TGTGCCAGTAGTATAGGCAGGGCCGGCAATCAGCCCCAGCATTTT	CASSIGRAGNQPQHF
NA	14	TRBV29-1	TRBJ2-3	TGCAGCGTTGAAGATCAGGGCCCCACAGATACGCAGTATTTT	CSVEDQGPTDTQYF
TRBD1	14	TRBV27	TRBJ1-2	TGTGCCAGCAGAAAACCGGGACAGGACTATGGCTACACCTTC	CASRKPGQDYGYTF
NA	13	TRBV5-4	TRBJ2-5	TGTGCCAGCAGCTCGACAGGCCAAGAGACCCAGTACTTC	CASSSTGQETQYF
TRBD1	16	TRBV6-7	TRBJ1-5	TGTGCCAGCAGTTACCCTGACAGGGCAGGCAATCAGCCCCAGCATTTT	CASSYPDRAGNQPQHF
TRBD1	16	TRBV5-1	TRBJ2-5	TGCGCCAGCAGCTTCTTGACAGGGCTGGTCCAAGAGACCCAGTACTTC	CASSFLTGLVQETQYF
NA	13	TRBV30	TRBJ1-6	TGTGCCGAGGGTAGGGCAGCTTCAGAACCCCTCCACTTT	CAEGRAASEPLHF
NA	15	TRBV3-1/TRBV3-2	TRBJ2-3	TGTGCCAGCAGCCAAATCTCGAGGCTCACAGATACGCAGTATTTT	CASSQISRLTDTQYF
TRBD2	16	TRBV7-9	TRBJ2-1	TGTGCCAGCAGTCAACCAGGGACTAGCGGGGGTAGTGAGCAGTTCTTC	CASSQPGTSGGSEQFF
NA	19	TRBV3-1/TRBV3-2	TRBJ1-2	TGTGCCAGCAGCCAAGATCTTCTTGGGGGGGGCCTCGCTAACTATGGCTACACCTTC	CASSQDLLGGGLANYGYTF
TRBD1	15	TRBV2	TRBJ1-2	TGTGCCAGCAGTGCGACAGGGGCCACAAACTATGGCTACACCTTC	CASSATGATNYGYTF
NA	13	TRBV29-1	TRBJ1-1	TGCAGCGTGAGGGGGACGTTGAACACTGAAGCTTTCTTT	CSVRGTLNTEAFF
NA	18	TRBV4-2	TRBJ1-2	TGTGCCAGCAGCCAAGATTCTAGCGGACAGCCCATAATCTATGGCTACACCTTC	CASSQDSSGQPIIYGYTF